This T cell receptor beta chain appears in the sequencing data of a study of PD-1 blockade in classical Hodgkin lymphoma. Study outcomes and limitations: Complete responders entered with baseline diversity on par with newly diagnosed patients, the results showed.

As concerns this clone: The antigen remains unidentified.

Some clones are missing from TCRdb's copy, which holds only in-frame ones; the method was immunoSEQ multiplex PCR. The sample has 75,000 to 100,000 clones; 80% to 90% are singletons. All trial patients relapsed after autologous stem cell transplantation. The V and J ends lost 2 bases and 4 bases, in that order; junction bases with no gene match: 2. This CDR3 region has 14 residues. Germline lookup yields CDR1 ENHRY and CDR2 SYGVKD. The starting material was peripheral blood mononuclear cells (PBMCs), obtained before the second cycle of nivolumab. This chain connects TRBV10-3 to TRBJ1-5, with 7 positions matching TRBD1. This receptor was identified in a human donor with classical Hodgkin lymphoma. The CDR3 DNA is TGTGCCATCAGTGAGGACAGGGCAAATCAGCCCCAGCATTTT. Encoded protein: CAISEDRANQPQHF.